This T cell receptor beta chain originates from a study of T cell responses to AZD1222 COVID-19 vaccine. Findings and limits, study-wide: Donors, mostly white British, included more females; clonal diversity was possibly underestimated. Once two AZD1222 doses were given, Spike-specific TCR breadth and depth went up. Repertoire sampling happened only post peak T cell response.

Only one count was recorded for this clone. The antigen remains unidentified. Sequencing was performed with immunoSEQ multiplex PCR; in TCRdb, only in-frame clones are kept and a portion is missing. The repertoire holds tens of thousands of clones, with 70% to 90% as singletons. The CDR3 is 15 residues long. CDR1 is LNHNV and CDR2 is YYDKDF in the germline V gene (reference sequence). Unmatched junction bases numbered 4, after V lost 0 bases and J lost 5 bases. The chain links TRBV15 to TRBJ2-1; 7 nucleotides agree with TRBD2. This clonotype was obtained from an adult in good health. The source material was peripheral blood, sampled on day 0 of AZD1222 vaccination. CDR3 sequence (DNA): TGTGCCACCAGCAGAGAGGAGGGAGGGGACAATGAGCAGTTCTTC. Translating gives CATSREEGGDNEQFF.